A single sample gave rise to the 2 T cell receptor beta chains below, sequenced in a study of regulatory T cells in long-lasting Graves disease. According to the study, TCR beta libraries were built with iRepertoire HTBI primers and CDR3-region Arm-PCR. Each CDR3 protein is one row after TCRdb ran MiXCR on the multiplex PCR reads. Of approximately 350,000 distinct CDR3 sequences in the sample, 16% were seen once. This sample's time point: newly diagnosed GD, antithyroid drugs for less than 3 months. TCR sequences were obtained from RNA taken from PBMCs. This sample was shared with a second study, whose subject was T cells in Graves' hyperthyroidism and ophthalmopathy.

The source was peripheral blood mononuclear cells (PBMCs), collected at new diagnosis, from a patient treated with antithyroid drugs. The receptors originated from a man aged 40-50 years with Graves disease.

This clonotype was seen at least ten times. The V call is TRBV11-2, the J call TRBJ1-1; the D is unclear. This CDR3 region has 16 residues. V was shortened by 5 bases and J by 0 bases, with 16 bases between the two germline ends. Germline CDR1 SGHAT, CDR2 FQNNGV. For the CDR3, the DNA is TGTGCCAGCAGCCCGCCTCACGAGTTCCTGAACACTGAAGCTTTCTTT. Its protein product is CASSPPHEFLNTEAFF.

The sample holds many counts of this clonotype. This sequence joins TRBV25-1 and TRBJ2-7, with D tentatively TRBD1 (6 bases). The V end was cut by 4 bases, the J end by 0 bases, with 10 bases between. The CDR3 loop spans 14 amino acids. CDR1 and CDR2 from the germline V gene are MGHDK and SYGVNS. The CDR3 region has the DNA TGTGCCAGCAGTGGAACGACAGGCTCCTACGAGCAGTACTTC. The encoded protein is CASSGTTGSYEQYF.